These 26 T cell receptor beta chains originate from one sample sequenced in a study of blood T cell repertoires in COVID-19. Some clones are missing from TCRdb's copy, which holds only in-frame ones; the method was immunoSEQ multiplex PCR. The repertoire holds fewer than 300,000 clones, roughly nine tenths seen once, with around 2.2% in the top ten. Sequenced material: peripheral blood. The receptors come from a woman aged 30 to 39 with COVID-19, enrolled during active disease.

This clone was seen just once. The genes are TRBV10-3 and TRBJ2-7; 11 bases fit TRBD2. The J call may be incorrect, as the DNA end agrees better with TRBJ2-5. This CDR3 is 13 amino acids long. Germline-derived CDR1 and CDR2 are ENHRY and SYGVKD. The CDR3 spells CAIELGTSGTQYF. CDR3 DNA sequence: TGTGCCATCGAGCTCGGGACTAGCGGGACCCAGTACTTC.

The rearrangement joins TRBV5-1 to TRBJ1-4; 7 nucleotides agree with TRBD1. V dropped 4 bases and J dropped 8; count of bases not matched to a gene: 11. There are 15 residues in the CDR3. Germline V gives CDR1 SGHRS, CDR2 YFSETQ. The DNA of the CDR3 is TGCGCCAGCAGCCCCGAGACAGGGCTAGCCGAAAAACTGTTTTTT. Translation gives CASSPETGLAEKLFF.

V and J are TRBV7-3 and TRBJ1-1; 7 bases align to TRBD1. Germline lookup yields CDR1 SGHTA and CDR2 FQGTGA. This CDR3 is built from 13 residues. Germline trimming cut 6 bases from V and 8 bases from J; bases unmatched to any gene: 9. The CDR3 DNA follows: TGTGCCAGCAGGTATACCGGGACAGCGGAAGCTTTCTTT. This codes for CASRYTGTAEAFF.

This chain connects TRBV18 to TRBJ1-2; no firm D call. The CDR3 is made up of 16 amino acids. The germline V and J ends were trimmed by 3 bases and 4 bases, with 18 bases remaining between them. In germline, CDR1 is KGHSH, CDR2 LQKENI. The CDR3 DNA sequence: TGTGCCAGCTCACCCTCGGCCCCGGAAGGGAGCTATGGCTACACCTTC. Its protein product is CASSPSAPEGSYGYTF.

The V gene is TRBV30, the J gene TRBJ2-3; 7 bases match TRBD2. The CDR3 sequence is 17 residues long. The V gene end was trimmed by 0 bases and the J gene end by 6 bases; junction bases not matched to a gene: 15. In germline, CDR1 is GTSNPN, CDR2 SVGIG (reference sequence). The CDR3: CAWSVGTNRQTPDTQYF. In DNA, the CDR3 is TGTGCCTGGAGTGTCGGGACTAATCGTCAAACCCCGGATACGCAGTATTTT.

The V and J genes are TRBV5-1 and TRBJ2-3; 9 bases align to TRBD1. V was pared by 3 bases and J by 3 bases, with 8 bases of the junction left unmatched. This CDR3 contains 16 residues. Germline values: CDR1 SGHRS, CDR2 YFSETQ. The CDR3 DNA reads as TGCGCCAGCAGCTCGATTCCGGGACAGGGAACAGATACGCAGTATTTT. Translation: CASSSIPGQGTDTQYF.

The chain employs TRBV14 and TRBJ2-7, with TRBD1 matching 10 bases. Germline V gene sequence: CDR1 SGHDN, CDR2 FVKESK. This CDR3 is 16 amino acids long. The J segment lost 1 base and the V segment lost 0 bases, leaving 3 bases of the junction unmatched. CDR3 DNA: TGTGCCAGCAGCCAAGATCCGGGACAGGGGTCCTACGAGCAGTACTTC. It encodes CASSQDPGQGSYEQYF.

V gene TRBV6-1 combines with J gene TRBJ2-7; the match to TRBD2 covers 13 bases. CDR1 MNHNS and CDR2 SASEGT come from the germline V gene. V lost 4 bases to trimming and J lost 5 bases; unmatched junction nucleotides: 8. This CDR3 is built from 16 residues. CDR3 nucleotide sequence: TGTGCCAGCAGTGTAGAACTAGCGGGAGGGCTGAACGAGCAGTACTTC. It is translated as CASSVELAGGLNEQYF.

J is TRBJ2-1 and V is TRBV6-6, with 12 positions matching TRBD2. The CDR3 loop spans 13 amino acids. V lost 6 bases and J lost 7; bases outside the gene matches: 1. Germline V gene sequence: CDR1 MNHNY, CDR2 SVGAGI (reference sequence). CDR3 in amino acids: CASSGTSGNEQFF. CDR3 sequence (DNA): TGTGCCAGCAGCGGGACTAGCGGGAATGAGCAGTTCTTC.

The CDR3 bases are TGTGCCAGCAGCCCGATAGCGGGAGGGCCAAACACCGGGGAGCTGTTTTTT. It specifies CASSPIAGGPNTGELFF. V and J are TRBV9 and TRBJ2-2; TRBD2 aligns across 11 bases. Trimming at V came to 4 bases and at J to 2 bases, leaving 7 bases not matched to a gene. The CDR3 is 17 amino acids. Germline CDR1 SGDLS, CDR2 YYNGEE.

J is TRBJ2-1 and V is TRBV5-1; 13 bases agree with TRBD2. The CDR3 consists of 18 residues. CDR1 and CDR2 from the germline V gene are SGHRS and YFSETQ. The ends lost 4 bases at V and 0 bases at J; junction bases unmatched: 7. CDR3 region: CASSVETSGRLSYNEQFF. The CDR3 DNA sequence: TGCGCCAGCAGCGTGGAGACTAGCGGGAGGCTCTCCTACAATGAGCAGTTCTTC. Together with reference TRBV5-1 and TRBJ2-1, the CDR3 gives the full variable domain: KAGVTQTPRYLIKTRGQQVTLSCSPISGHRSVSWYQQTPGQGLQFLFEYFSETQRNKGNFPGRFSGRQFSNSRSEMNVSTLELGDSALYLCASSVETSGRLSYNEQFFGPGTRLTVL.

The genes are TRBV5-1 and TRBJ1-2; D remains ambiguous. The CDR3 covers 15 residues. Germline CDR1 reads SGHRS; CDR2 reads YFSETQ. V was trimmed by 3 bases and J by 7 bases, leaving 19 bases between them. The CDR3 bases are TGCGCCAGCAGCTCGTCACCATCCTCGGGGAGTGGCTACACCTTC. Translation: CASSSSPSSGSGYTF. Based on the CDR3 plus reference TRBV5-1 and TRBJ1-2, the full variable domain is KAGVTQTPRYLIKTRGQQVTLSCSPISGHRSVSWYQQTPGQGLQFLFEYFSETQRNKGNFPGRFSGRQFSNSRSEMNVSTLELGDSALYLCASSSSPSSGSGYTFGSGTRLTVV.

V gene TRBV7-3 combines with J gene TRBJ2-1; 11 bases match TRBD2. The length of the CDR3 is 19 residues. V trimming: 5 bases; J trimming: 2 bases; junction bases outside the gene matches: 14. Germline lookup yields CDR1 SGHTA and CDR2 FQGTGA. CDR3 loop: CASSNGASGRLRTYNEQFF. The CDR3, as DNA: TGTGCCAGCAGCAATGGGGCTAGCGGGAGGTTAAGGACCTACAATGAGCAGTTCTTC. The complete variable domain, with remaining parts taken from reference TRBV7-3 and TRBJ2-1, reads GAGVSQTPSNKVTEKGKYVELRCDPISGHTALYWYRQSLGQGPEFLIYFQGTGAADDSGLPNDRFFAVRPEGSVSTLKIQRTERGDSAVYLCASSNGASGRLRTYNEQFFGPGTRLTVL.

The chain uses TRBV9 and TRBJ1-1, with 8 positions matching TRBD1. J was trimmed by 0 bases and V by 4 bases; bases with no gene match: 8. CDR1 SGDLS and CDR2 YYNGEE come from the germline V gene. The CDR3 loop spans 16 amino acids. In nucleotides, the CDR3 is TGTGCCAGCAGCCCCGAAGGGGACAGGATGAACACTGAAGCTTTCTTT. Its translation is CASSPEGDRMNTEAFF. Full variable domain (outside the CDR3, taken from reference TRBV9 and TRBJ1-1): DSGVTQTPKHLITATGQRVTLRCSPRSGDLSVYWYQQSLDQGLQFLIQYYNGEERAKGNILERFSAQQFPDLHSELNLSSLELGDSALYFCASSPEGDRMNTEAFFGQGTRLTVV.

This chain joins TRBV5-1 and TRBJ2-1, with 7 nucleotides matching TRBD2. Germline V gene data show CDR1 as SGHRS and CDR2 as YFSETQ. J was trimmed by 10 bases and V by 2 bases; bases with no gene match: 18. This CDR3 comprises 17 residues. As DNA, the CDR3 is TGCGCCAGCAGCTTCCTTAGGGGAAGGGAAGAAGCGGGAGAGCAGTTCTTC. Translation gives CASSFLRGREEAGEQFF.

The chain links TRBV12-3 or TRBV12-4 to TRBJ2-1; D is ambiguous. Trimming took 6 bases from V and 4 from J, leaving 4 bases between them. The CDR3 loop spans 11 amino acids. The CDR3 coding sequence is TGTGCCAGCAGGCTATACAATGAGCAGTTCTTC. Translation gives CASRLYNEQFF.

The J gene is TRBJ2-1, the V gene TRBV7-2; D perhaps matches TRBD1 (5 bases). The V end was cut by 4 bases, the J end by 12 bases, with 13 bases between. CDR3 length: 12 residues. Germline V lookup: CDR1 SGHTA, CDR2 FQGNSA. The DNA of the CDR3 is TGTGCCAGCAGCTGGCGGCAGGGTAGGCAGTTCTTC. It encodes CASSWRQGRQFF.

The gene calls are TRBV7-8 and TRBJ2-6; D ambiguous. Germline V gives CDR1 SGHVS, CDR2 FQNEAQ. Trimming shortened V by 3 bases and J by 1 base, and 7 bases separated the two germline ends. This CDR3 contains 15 residues. The CDR3 region has the DNA TGTGCCAGCAGCTTGACTCCGTCTGGGGCCAACGTCCTGACTTTC. Protein sequence: CASSLTPSGANVLTF.

The chain links TRBV5-1 to TRBJ1-1, with a tentative D call TRBD1 (5 bases). Trimming removed 2 bases from V and 5 bases from J, with 13 bases in between. Germline values: CDR1 SGHRS, CDR2 YFSETQ. The CDR3 runs to 14 residues. The CDR3 coding sequence is TGCGCCAGCAGCTTACCAGGGTACGGAACTGAAGCTTTCTTT. As protein: CASSLPGYGTEAFF.

The rearrangement joins TRBV5-1 to TRBJ2-7; D unclear. Germline V lookup: CDR1 SGHRS, CDR2 YFSETQ. The CDR3 consists of 13 residues. Deletions cut 0 bases from V and 2 bases from J, with 6 bases between. The CDR3 DNA is TGCGCCAGCAGCTTGGGCACTACCTACGAGCAGTACTTC. Its translation is CASSLGTTYEQYF.

The chain carries TRBV5-1 and TRBJ2-3, with 11 bases lining up with TRBD2. V was pared by 4 bases and J by 7 bases, with 14 bases of the junction left unmatched. The germline CDR1 and CDR2 sequences are SGHRS and YFSETQ. CDR3 size: 17 residues. The CDR3 bases are TGCGCCAGCAGCAGCAACGTTGGGACTAGCGGAAAAAATACGCAGTATTTT. Translated, it gives CASSSNVGTSGKNTQYF.

V gene TRBV6-5 combines with J gene TRBJ1-4; 11 bases match TRBD1. Germline trimming cut 2 bases from V and 7 bases from J; bases unmatched to any gene: 6. In germline, CDR1 is MNHEY, CDR2 SVGAGI. This CDR3 is built from 16 residues. CDR3 residues: CASSYGTGGISEKLFF. CDR3 nucleotide sequence: TGTGCCAGCAGTTACGGGACAGGGGGAATTTCTGAAAAACTGTTTTTT.

The gene calls are TRBV10-3 and TRBJ1-5, with unresolved D. Germline values: CDR1 ENHRY, CDR2 SYGVKD. V was clipped by 4 bases and J by 2 bases, with 12 bases between them. The CDR3 runs 15 residues. CDR3: CAISAGGQGNQPQHF. The CDR3 nucleotides read TGTGCCATCAGTGCAGGTGGTCAAGGCAATCAGCCCCAGCATTTT.

The chain recombines TRBV7-9 with TRBJ2-5; 9 nucleotides align to TRBD1. The germline V gene has CDR1 SEHNR and CDR2 FQNEAQ (reference sequence). This CDR3 is built from 14 residues. The trim removed 5 bases at V and 7 bases at J, leaving 8 bases unmatched. The CDR3 sequence is CASSPTGGQGTQYF. The CDR3, as DNA: TGTGCCAGCAGCCCGACAGGGGGGCAGGGGACCCAGTACTTC.

The V gene is TRBV4-2, the J gene TRBJ2-1; 14 nucleotides align to TRBD2. In germline, CDR1 is LGHNA, CDR2 YNFKEQ. This CDR3 spans 16 amino acids. With 5 bases clipped from V and 9 bases from J, the junction kept 9 bases outside the gene matches. The chain's CDR3 is CASSTGTSGSFVEQFF. As DNA, the CDR3 is TGTGCCAGCAGCACCGGGACTAGCGGGAGTTTCGTTGAGCAGTTCTTC.

This clone was seen a single time. The chain has TRBV5-1 and TRBJ2-2, with 8 bases aligning to TRBD1. Germline CDR1 is SGHRS and CDR2 is YFSETQ. The CDR3 sequence is 17 residues long. The trim removed 6 bases at V and 4 bases at J, leaving 14 bases unmatched. CDR3 nucleotide sequence: TGCGCCAGCACCCAAGGGCCCCGACAGGGGTCCACCGGGGAGCTGTTTTTT. Residues: CASTQGPRQGSTGELFF.